Sequencing of this TCR beta chain was carried out in a study of siplizumab effects on memory and regulatory T cells. Findings of the study overall: Proliferating siplizumab-cultured Tregs lacked confirmed suppressive function.

Libraries were prepared by immunoSEQ multiplex PCR; TCRdb keeps only in-frame clonotypes and omits some of them. The data hold roughly 110,000 clones, with roughly 93% observed a single time. Trimming took 3 bases from V and 3 from J; bases not matched to a gene: 7. CDR3 length equals 16 residues. Germline CDR1 reads ENHRY; CDR2 reads SYGVKD. Points on this clone: Its antigen remains unidentified.

This chain joins TRBV10-3 and TRBJ2-7, with 11 nucleotides matching TRBD2. The origin of this receptor is a human donor in good health. Sequencing was performed on non-Treg CD4+ T cells sorted from blood. As DNA, the CDR3 is TGTGCCATCAGTGATTTTAGCGGGGGGGCAGTCTACGAGCAGTACTTC. Protein sequence: CAISDFSGGAVYEQYF.